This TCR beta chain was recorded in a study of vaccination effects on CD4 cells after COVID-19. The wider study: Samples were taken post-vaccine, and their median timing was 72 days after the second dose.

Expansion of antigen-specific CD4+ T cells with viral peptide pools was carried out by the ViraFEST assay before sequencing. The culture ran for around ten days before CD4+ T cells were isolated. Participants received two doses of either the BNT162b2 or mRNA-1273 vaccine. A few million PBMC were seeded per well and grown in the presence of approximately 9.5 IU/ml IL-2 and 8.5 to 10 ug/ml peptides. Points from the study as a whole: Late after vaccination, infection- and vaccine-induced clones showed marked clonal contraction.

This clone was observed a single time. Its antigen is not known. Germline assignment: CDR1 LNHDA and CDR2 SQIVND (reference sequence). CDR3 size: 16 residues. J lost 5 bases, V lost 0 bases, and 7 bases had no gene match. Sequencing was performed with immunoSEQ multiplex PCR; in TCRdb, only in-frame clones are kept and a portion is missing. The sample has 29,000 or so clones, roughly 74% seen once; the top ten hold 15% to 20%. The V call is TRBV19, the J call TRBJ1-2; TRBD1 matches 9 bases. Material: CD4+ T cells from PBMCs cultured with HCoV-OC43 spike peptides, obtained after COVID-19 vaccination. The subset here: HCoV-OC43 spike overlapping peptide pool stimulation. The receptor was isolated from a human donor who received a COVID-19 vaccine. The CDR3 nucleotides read TGTGCCAGTAGTATAGAACAGGGGGCACTCATTTATGGCTACACCTTC. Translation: CASSIEQGALIYGYTF. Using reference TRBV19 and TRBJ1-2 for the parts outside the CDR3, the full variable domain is DGGITQSPKYLFRKEGQNVTLSCEQNLNHDAMYWYRQDPGQGLRLIYYSQIVNDFQKGDIAEGYSVSREKKESFPLTVTSAQKNPTAFYLCASSIEQGALIYGYTFGSGTRLTVV.